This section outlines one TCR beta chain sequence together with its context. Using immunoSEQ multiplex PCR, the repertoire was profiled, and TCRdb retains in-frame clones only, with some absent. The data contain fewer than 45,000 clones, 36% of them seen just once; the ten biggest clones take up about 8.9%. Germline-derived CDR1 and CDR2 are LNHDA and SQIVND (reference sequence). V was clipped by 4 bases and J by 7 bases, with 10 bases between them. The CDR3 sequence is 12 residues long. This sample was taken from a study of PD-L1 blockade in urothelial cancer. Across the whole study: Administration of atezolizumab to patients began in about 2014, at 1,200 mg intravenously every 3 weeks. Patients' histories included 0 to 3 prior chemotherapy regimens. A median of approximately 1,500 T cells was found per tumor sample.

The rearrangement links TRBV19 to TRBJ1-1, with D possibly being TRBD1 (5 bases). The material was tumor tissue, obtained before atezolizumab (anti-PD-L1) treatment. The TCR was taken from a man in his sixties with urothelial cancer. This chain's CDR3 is CASSTQGSEAFF. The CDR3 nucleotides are TGTGCCAGTAGTACTCAGGGCAGTGAAGCTTTCTTT.